A selection of T cell receptor beta chains follows, all from one sample in a study of blood T cell repertoires in COVID-19. Some clones are missing from TCRdb's copy, which holds only in-frame ones; the method was immunoSEQ multiplex PCR. Of 200,000 to 250,000 clones listed, less than 90% were seen once; the top ten hold more than 4.5%. The sequenced material came from peripheral blood. These TCRs come from a woman aged 55-69 years who had recovered from COVID-19. CDR3s include the opening cysteine and the closing phenylalanine or tryptophan. The D gene is left open where the match is weak. Rows give clone size only sometimes, using once, few, many, or a class for an expanded clone.

V gene,CDR3 length,D gene,J gene,clone size,CDR3 protein,CDR3 DNA
TRBV4-1,14,-,TRBJ1-2,-,CASSPIDRSYGYTF,TGCGCCAGCAGCCCAATAGACAGGTCCTATGGCTACACCTTC
TRBV4-1,16,-,TRBJ1-1,-,CASSQESGMGVTEAFF,TGCGCCAGCAGCCAAGAGTCGGGGATGGGAGTCACTGAAGCTTTCTTT
TRBV6-6,13,-,TRBJ1-3,-,CASSGNSGNTIYF,TGTGCCAGCAGCGGGAACTCTGGAAACACCATATATTTT
TRBV5-8,15,TRBD1,TRBJ1-2,-,CASSGQGQGNYGYTF,TGTGCCAGCAGCGGCCAAGGACAGGGGAACTATGGCTACACCTTC
TRBV28,17,-,TRBJ2-3,few,CASSSKGRVGSTDTQYF,TGTGCCAGCAGTTCCAAAGGCAGGGTAGGATCGACAGATACGCAGTATTTT
TRBV6-6,15,-,TRBJ2-3,-,CASSYSTPGTDTQYF,TGTGCCAGCAGTTACTCGACCCCGGGGACAGATACGCAGTATTTT
TRBV6-2/TRBV6-3,16,TRBD1,TRBJ2-3,-,CASSQPGQVFTDTQYF,TGTGCCAGCAGTCAGCCGGGACAGGTCTTCACAGATACGCAGTATTTT
TRBV7-8,12,-,TRBJ1-5,-,CASSRTGPPWHF,TGTGCCAGCAGCCGTACAGGCCCACCTTGGCATTTT
TRBV5-4,14,-,TRBJ2-5,-,CASSFGGGPGTQYF,TGTGCCAGCAGCTTTGGGGGGGGGCCCGGGACCCAGTACTTC
TRBV6-5,14,TRBD1,TRBJ1-4,-,CASSPRTGGEKLFF,TGTGCCAGCAGTCCCAGGACAGGGGGCGAAAAACTGTTTTTT
TRBV12-3/TRBV12-4,13,-,TRBJ2-5,-,CASSLSSEETQYF,TGTGCCAGCAGCTTAAGTAGCGAAGAGACCCAGTACTTC
TRBV19,14,TRBD1,TRBJ1-4,once,CASSWTGTNEKLFF,TGTGCCAGTAGTTGGACAGGCACTAATGAAAAACTGTTTTTT
TRBV10-2,17,TRBD2,TRBJ2-1,-,CASSESSLAGPYNEQFF,TGCGCCAGCAGTGAGTCCTCACTAGCGGGGCCGTACAATGAGCAGTTCTTC
TRBV27,13,-,TRBJ1-1,-,CASSFTGNTEAFF,TGTGCCAGCAGTTTCACGGGTAACACTGAAGCTTTCTTT
TRBV7-3,14,TRBD1,TRBJ1-2,-,CASSFTGGPYGYTF,TGTGCCAGCAGCTTTACAGGGGGCCCCTATGGCTACACCTTC
TRBV12-3/TRBV12-4,13,-,TRBJ2-5,-,CASRVDLQETQYF,TGTGCCAGCAGGGTAGATCTCCAAGAGACCCAGTACTTC
TRBV10-3,15,TRBD1,TRBJ1-1,-,CATRDRESQNTEAFF,TGTGCCACCCGGGACAGAGAGAGTCAGAACACTGAAGCTTTCTTT
TRBV18,15,-,TRBJ2-3,-,CASSPLTNSPGTQYF,TGTGCCAGCTCACCATTAACTAACTCGCCGGGTACGCAGTATTTT
TRBV30,13,-,TRBJ1-6,-,CAWGRQANSPLHF,TGTGCCTGGGGAAGACAAGCTAATTCACCCCTCCACTTT
TRBV27,12,TRBD1,TRBJ1-4,few,CASRGDREKLFF,TGTGCCAGCAGGGGGGACAGGGAAAAACTGTTTTTT
TRBV2,16,TRBD1,TRBJ1-1,-,CASSEGGGLMNTEAFF,TGTGCCAGCAGTGAAGGAGGGGGCTTAATGAACACTGAAGCTTTCTTT
TRBV18,14,-,TRBJ2-3,-,CASSPTGSTDTQYF,TGTGCCAGCTCACCAACGGGGAGCACAGATACGCAGTATTTT
TRBV11-2,14,-,TRBJ1-2,-,CASSALQGQGVYTF,TGTGCCAGCAGCGCCCTCCAAGGCCAGGGTGTCTACACCTTC
TRBV3-1/TRBV3-2,14,TRBD1,TRBJ1-3,once,CASRGLDRGNTIYF,TGTGCCAGCAGGGGACTGGACAGGGGAAACACCATATATTTT
TRBV6-6,17,TRBD1,TRBJ1-6,-,CASSPLTGGFYNSPLHF,TGTGCCAGCAGTCCCCTGACAGGGGGCTTCTATAATTCACCCCTCCACTTT
TRBV19,17,TRBD1,TRBJ2-6,-,CASSKGTGSAGANVLTF,TGTGCCAGTAGTAAAGGGACAGGGTCGGCAGGGGCCAACGTCCTGACTTTC
TRBV6-2/TRBV6-3,14,-,TRBJ1-5,-,CASSYLRVGQPQHF,TGTGCCAGCAGTTACCTCAGGGTAGGTCAGCCCCAGCATTTT
TRBV12-5,13,TRBD1,TRBJ2-7,-,CASGPGQGTVPYF,TGTGCTAGTGGGCCGGGACAGGGGACGGTGCCATACTTC
TRBV5-4,15,TRBD1,TRBJ1-1,-,CASSSRQGLQTEAFF,TGTGCCAGCAGCTCCCGACAGGGACTCCAAACTGAAGCTTTCTTT
TRBV9,13,-,TRBJ2-7,-,CASSVRGAGEQYF,TGTGCCAGCAGCGTTCGAGGGGCGGGGGAGCAGTACTTC
TRBV7-9,15,TRBD1,TRBJ2-1,-,CASSLSGTAYNEQFF,TGTGCCAGCAGCTTATCCGGGACAGCCTACAATGAGCAGTTCTTC
TRBV2,14,-,TRBJ1-1,-,CATLGEGPNTEAFF,TGTGCCACCTTAGGGGAGGGGCCTAACACTGAAGCTTTCTTT
TRBV27,11,-,TRBJ1-4,-,CASSLSGKLFF,TGTGCCAGCAGTTTGAGTGGAAAACTGTTTTTT
TRBV7-6,16,TRBD1,TRBJ2-3,-,CASSLGQGVGPDTQYF,TGTGCCAGCAGCTTAGGACAGGGGGTAGGTCCAGATACGCAGTATTTT
TRBV5-1,14,TRBD1,TRBJ1-3,few,CASSRQGAGNTIYF,TGCGCCAGCAGCCGACAGGGAGCCGGAAACACCATATATTTT
TRBV18,13,-,TRBJ1-2,-,CASSPGQSEGYTF,TGTGCCAGCTCACCCGGACAGTCGGAGGGCTACACCTTC
TRBV27,14,TRBD1,TRBJ1-2,-,CASNPRGLRYGYTF,TGTGCCAGCAACCCCAGGGGGCTCCGCTATGGCTACACCTTC
TRBV9,15,TRBD1,TRBJ2-7,few,CASSVEGTGSYEQYF,TGTGCCAGCAGCGTAGAGGGGACAGGGTCTTACGAGCAGTACTTC
TRBV13,18,TRBD2,TRBJ2-1,-,CASSLGLAGGSNDNEQFF,TGTGCCAGCAGCTTGGGACTAGCGGGGGGATCGAACGACAATGAGCAGTTCTTC
TRBV5-5,15,-,TRBJ2-6,-,CASSVNRAGANVLTF,TGTGCCAGCAGCGTAAACAGGGCTGGGGCCAACGTCCTGACTTTC
TRBV7-2,12,-,TRBJ2-5,-,CASGHGWETQYF,TGTGCCAGCGGACACGGCTGGGAGACCCAGTACTTC
TRBV9,16,-,TRBJ1-2,-,CASSLGTPAEGYGYTF,TGTGCCAGCAGCCTCGGGACACCTGCGGAAGGCTATGGCTACACCTTC
TRBV7-3,16,-,TRBJ1-5,-,CASSSPGRDIGQPQHF,TGTGCCAGCAGCTCTCCCGGCCGGGACATCGGCCAGCCCCAGCATTTT
TRBV9,13,-,TRBJ1-2,-,CASSVTTDYGYTF,TGTGCCAGCAGCGTGACAACTGACTATGGCTACACCTTC
TRBV19,16,-,TRBJ2-3,-,CASSRGTSSSTDTQYF,TGTGCCAGTAGTCGGGGAACTTCCTCTAGCACAGATACGCAGTATTTT
TRBV19,15,TRBD1,TRBJ1-2,many,CASSIASGTGYGYTF,TGTGCCAGTAGTATAGCATCTGGGACAGGGTACGGCTACACCTTC
TRBV4-3,15,TRBD1,TRBJ1-2,-,CASSRERQGSYGYTF,TGCGCCAGCAGCCGCGAAAGACAGGGAAGCTATGGCTACACCTTC
TRBV30,14,TRBD1,TRBJ1-2,-,CAWMGTGAKYGYTF,TGTGCCTGGATGGGGACAGGGGCCAAATATGGCTACACCTTC
TRBV3-1/TRBV3-2,15,-,TRBJ2-1,few,CASSQDLDTYNEQFF,TGTGCCAGCAGCCAAGATCTAGATACGTACAATGAGCAGTTCTTC
TRBV11-2,16,-,TRBJ2-5,-,CASSLDQEGFRETQYF,TGTGCCAGCAGCTTAGATCAGGAGGGGTTTCGGGAGACCCAGTACTTC
TRBV18,14,-,TRBJ2-4,-,CASSPLAARNIQYF,TGTGCCAGCTCACCACTAGCGGCGCGAAACATTCAGTACTTC
TRBV2,14,-,TRBJ1-1,-,CASNRLAGGTEAFF,TGTGCCAGCAATCGCTTGGCAGGTGGGACTGAAGCTTTCTTT
TRBV6-6,15,TRBD1,TRBJ1-5,once,CASSLWTGSGQPQHF,TGTGCCAGCAGTTTGTGGACAGGGTCGGGACAGCCCCAGCATTTT
TRBV14,15,-,TRBJ2-5,once,CASSHAVGPSETQYF,TGTGCCAGCAGCCACGCAGTGGGCCCCTCAGAGACCCAGTACTTC
TRBV5-4,15,-,TRBJ2-1,-,CASSLRGGSGNEQFF,TGTGCCAGCAGCTTGCGTGGGGGCTCGGGCAATGAGCAGTTCTTC